This TCR beta chain was identified in a study of T cells in Graves' hyperthyroidism and ophthalmopathy. About the research overall: Pretreatment peripheral blood was obtained at initial diagnosis.

The source material, RNA transcripts, was used to amplify TCR beta CDR3 regions. Primed by the HTBI set, a first-round RT-PCR was run on the TCR CDR3. TCRdb fed the multiplex PCR reads into MiXCR, producing one record per CDR3 protein. This sample has around 350,000 distinct CDR3 sequences, with approximately 14% found just once. Study-wide results and limits: Blood held most thyroid clonotypes expanded above 0.001 frequency. Onset of ophthalmopathy came a median approximately 6 months after the model predicted it.

This clonotype was found many times. Its specificity is not known. Fresh peripheral blood, more than 8 ml of it, supplied the PBMCs. The CDR3 is 15 residues long. J was trimmed by 2 bases and V by 7 bases; bases with no gene match: 9. CDR1 is MDHEN and CDR2 is SYDVKM in the germline V gene. This receptor was obtained from a woman in her late teens or twenties with Graves' hyperthyroidism that later progressed to Graves' ophthalmopathy. V usage is TRBV28 and J usage is TRBJ1-2, with 8 bases matching TRBD1. The sequenced sample consisted of blood. CDR3 protein: CASTGGDRRNYGYTF. Written as DNA, the CDR3 is TGTGCCAGCACCGGGGGGGACAGGCGGAACTATGGCTACACCTTC.